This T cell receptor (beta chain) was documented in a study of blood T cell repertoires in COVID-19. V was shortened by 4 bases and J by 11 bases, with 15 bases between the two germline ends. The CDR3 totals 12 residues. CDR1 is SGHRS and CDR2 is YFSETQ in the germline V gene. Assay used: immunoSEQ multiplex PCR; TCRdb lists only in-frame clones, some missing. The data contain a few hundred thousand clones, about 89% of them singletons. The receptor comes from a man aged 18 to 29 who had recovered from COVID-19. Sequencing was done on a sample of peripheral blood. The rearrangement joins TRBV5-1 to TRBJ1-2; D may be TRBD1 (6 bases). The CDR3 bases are TGCGCCAGCAGCCCGGACAGAATGGATTACACCTTC. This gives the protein CASSPDRMDYTF.